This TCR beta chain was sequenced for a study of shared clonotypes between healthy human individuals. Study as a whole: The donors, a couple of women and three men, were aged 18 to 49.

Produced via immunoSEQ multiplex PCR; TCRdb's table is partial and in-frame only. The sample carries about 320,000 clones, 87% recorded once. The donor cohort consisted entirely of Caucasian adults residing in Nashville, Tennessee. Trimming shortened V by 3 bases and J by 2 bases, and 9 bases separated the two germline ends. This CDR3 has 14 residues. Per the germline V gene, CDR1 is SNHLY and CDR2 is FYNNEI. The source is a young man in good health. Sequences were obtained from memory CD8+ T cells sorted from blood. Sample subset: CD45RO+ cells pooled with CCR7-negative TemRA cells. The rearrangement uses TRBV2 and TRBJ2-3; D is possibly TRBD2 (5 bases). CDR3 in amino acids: CASSERANTDTQYF. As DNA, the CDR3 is TGTGCCAGCAGTGAGAGGGCCAACACAGATACGCAGTATTTT.